This T cell receptor (beta chain) stems from a study of Graves' ophthalmopathy and Graves' hyperthyroidism. The table lists this clonotype with a few counts. What it recognizes is unknown. Notes on the study in general: A roughly 80% specificity and approximately 88% sensitivity were achieved by a 13-signature model that separated ophthalmopathy from stable hyperthyroidism.

The sequenced template was RNA, covering the TCR beta CDR3 region. RT-PCR in the first round used HTBI primers; a second-round multiplex PCR followed. TCRdb reanalysed the multiplex PCR reads using MiXCR and keeps one entry per CDR3 protein. The repertoire includes about 600,000 distinct CDR3 sequences, roughly 40% of them detected once, and around 4.6% sits in the top ten. The sample comprised peripheral blood or thyroid tissue (not recorded which). This TCR was recovered from an adult man with Graves' hyperthyroidism.

The CDR3 region is CAWSVWDTGELFF. The DNA of the CDR3 is TGTGCCTGGAGTGTATGGGACACCGGGGAGCTGTTTTTT. The V call is TRBV30, the J call TRBJ2-2; D unclear. Germline lookup yields CDR1 GTSNPN and CDR2 SVGIG (reference sequence). The CDR3 length is 13 residues. V lost 0 bases and J lost 3, with 5 bases in between.